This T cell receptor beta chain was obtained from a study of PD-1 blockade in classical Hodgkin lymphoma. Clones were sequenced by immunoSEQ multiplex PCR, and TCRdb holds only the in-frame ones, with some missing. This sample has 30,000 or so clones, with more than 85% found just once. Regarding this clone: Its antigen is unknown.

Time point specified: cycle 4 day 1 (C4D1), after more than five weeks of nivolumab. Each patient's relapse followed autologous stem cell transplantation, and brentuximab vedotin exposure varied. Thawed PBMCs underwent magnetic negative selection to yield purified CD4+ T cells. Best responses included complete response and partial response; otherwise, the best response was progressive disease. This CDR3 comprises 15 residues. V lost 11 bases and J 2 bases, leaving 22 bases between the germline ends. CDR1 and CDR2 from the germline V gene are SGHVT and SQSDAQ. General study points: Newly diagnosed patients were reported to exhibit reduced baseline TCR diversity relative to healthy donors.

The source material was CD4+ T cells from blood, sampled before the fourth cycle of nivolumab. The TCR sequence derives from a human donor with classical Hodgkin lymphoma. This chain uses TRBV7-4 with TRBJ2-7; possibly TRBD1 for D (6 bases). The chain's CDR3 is CAQDRGSPCPYEQYF. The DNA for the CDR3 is TGTGCCCAGGACAGAGGTAGCCCGTGCCCCTACGAGCAGTACTTC.